The clone carrying this T cell receptor beta chain was detected ten times or more. No antigen is known for it. Making the TCR beta libraries involved quantitative 5'-RACE with molecular barcodes. TCRdb re-called the 5' RACE reads through MiXCR, storing one row per CDR3 protein. There are a few hundred thousand distinct CDR3 sequences in the sample; around 20% occur only once, and 3.5% lies in the top ten. These data originate in a study of CD8 T cells in ankylosing spondylitis. Overall study findings and caveats: The authors reported significant enrichment of disease-linked clones in matched ankylosing spondylitis synovial fluid. Certain motif variants had earlier appeared in reactive arthritis synovial fluid and blood.

This CDR3 is built from 13 residues. Germline CDR1 reads MNHNY; CDR2 reads SVGAGI (reference sequence). Trimming left V 2 bases short and J 4 bases short, with 8 bases between. The clonotype originates from a female donor with ankylosing spondylitis or in good health (not recorded which). The sequenced material came from blood, either unsorted or a sorted T cell fraction (not recorded which). The chain is built from TRBV6-6 and TRBJ1-2; D is unresolved. As DNA, the CDR3 is TGTGCCAGCAGTTACGCACAGAGCTATGGCTACACCTTC. Its translation: CASSYAQSYGYTF.